This T cell receptor (beta chain) is from a study of blood T cells in healthy people across ages. CDR1 and CDR2 from the germline V gene are LGHDT and YNNKEL (reference sequence). This CDR3 comprises 15 residues. The ends lost 4 bases at V and 6 bases at J; junction bases unmatched: 11. The individuals who served as donors were healthy Caucasians living in Russia, aged about 6 to 95. Researchers collected around 10 milliliters of peripheral blood from every single donor. The use of a sample-barcoded 5' primer and a J-beta primer mix characterized a second PCR of roughly 6 to 11 cycles. TCRdb re-derived calls from the 5' RACE reads in MiXCR, one entry per CDR3 protein. Of about 580,000 distinct CDR3 sequences listed, around half are singletons.

The V and J genes are TRBV3-1 and TRBJ2-7; 8 bases are a match to TRBD2. Specimen: blood. This TCR was recovered from a man aged 80 or over in good health. CDR3 protein: CASSPGRAGVSEQYF. In DNA, the CDR3 is TGTGCCAGCAGCCCGGGACGAGCGGGAGTCTCCGAGCAGTACTTC.